The entry that follows covers one TCR beta chain sequence. A read error may explain this, as a much larger clone is one base away. This record belongs to a study of T cells in Graves' hyperthyroidism and ophthalmopathy. RNA transcripts provided the source from which TCR beta CDR3 regions were amplified. Carried out on the TCR CDR3, a first-round RT-PCR used the HTBI primer set. One entry per CDR3 protein, called by TCRdb with MiXCR from the multiplex PCR reads. The data contain about 690,000 distinct CDR3 sequences, around a sixth of them singletons. V was clipped by 1 base and J by 7 bases; unmatched bases: 7. Looked up from germline, CDR1 is MNHEY and CDR2 is SVGAGI. The CDR3 spans 15 residues.

This receptor was identified in a man aged 50 to 59 with Graves' hyperthyroidism. The specimen was blood. The chain uses TRBV6-5 and TRBJ2-1; TRBD2 agrees at 7 bases. Here the CDR3 reads CASSYYTGGRNEQFF. Here the CDR3 DNA reads TGTGCCAGCAGTTACTATACTGGCGGGAGAAATGAGCAGTTCTTC.